This TCR beta chain emerged from a study of a mutant IDH1 vaccine in newly diagnosed glioma. Germline V lookup: CDR1 SGHTA, CDR2 FQGTGA. V was cut by 4 bases and J by 0 bases, with 13 bases left in between. This CDR3 spans 16 amino acids. Time point denoted: week 11, during vaccination. Topical imiquimod accompanied each vaccine dose, which consisted of 300 ug of mutant IDH1 20-mer peptide. Profiling relied on immunoSEQ multiplex PCR, and the TCRdb table lists in-frame clones only, not all of them. Among roughly 130,000 clones, roughly 78% were seen once, and the ten largest hold 5.5%. Comment on this clone: The antigen is not known.

Material: PBMCs, obtained from a glioma patient whose treatment included an IDH1 peptide vaccine. The TCR sequence derives from a man between 35 and 55 years old with glioma. The chain combines TRBV7-3 with TRBJ2-1; D uncertain. The CDR3 DNA reads as TGTGCCAGCAGCTCTTGGACGAGAAACTCCTACAATGAGCAGTTCTTC. Its protein product is CASSSWTRNSYNEQFF. Full variable domain (outside the CDR3, taken from reference TRBV7-3 and TRBJ2-1): GAGVSQTPSNKVTEKGKYVELRCDPISGHTALYWYRQSLGQGPEFLIYFQGTGAADDSGLPNDRFFAVRPEGSVSTLKIQRTERGDSAVYLCASSSWTRNSYNEQFFGPGTRLTVL.